The present T cell receptor (beta chain) was sequenced within a study of identical twins. As to this clonotype: Its target is not known.

General study points: Fewer insertions were carried by abundant cord blood beta clonotypes, but none was seen in memory repertoires. Researchers reported weaker excess twin sharing in beta out-of-frame sequences. Invariant MAIT and iNKT cells may have partly biased zero-insertion analyses. It was out-of-frame TCR alpha sharing in monozygotic twins that models underestimated.

TCRdb re-derived calls from the 5' RACE reads in MiXCR, one entry per CDR3 protein. Of around 1.7 million distinct CDR3 sequences listed, around a third are singletons. This clonotype was sampled from a newborn girl in good health. Sequenced input: cord blood.

CDR3 region: CASSPQGTVGEQYF. In DNA form, the CDR3 reads TGTGCCAGCTCACCACAGGGTACAGTTGGCGAGCAGTACTTC. The chain employs TRBV18 and TRBJ2-4; D is uncertain. The end of the DNA fits TRBJ2-7 better, so the J call may be wrong. This CDR3 has 14 residues. The germline V gene has CDR1 KGHSH and CDR2 LQKENI.